This T cell receptor beta chain appears in the sequencing data of a study of beta chain features in type 1 diabetes. Study-wide results and caveats: Among patients with Type 1 diabetes, TCRB CDR3s were moderately but significantly shorter in every one of the four CD4+ subsets. Among patients, naive, central memory and Treg TCRB repertoires appeared more similar than among healthy donors.

Trimming stripped 7 bases from V and 9 bases from J, with 13 bases between. In germline, CDR1 is SGHAT, CDR2 FQNNGV. The CDR3 runs to 12 residues. To note about this clone: Its antigen is not identified.

As every portion of the isolated RNA was reverse transcribed, the sequencing read expressed TCRB transcripts. There were some 3.6 million reads on average in the naive, central memory and regulatory T cell samples. The method was immunoSEQ multiplex PCR; TCRdb's version includes in-frame clones alone and lacks a portion of them. Of about 650,000 clones detected, about an eighth appear once; the ten largest clones hold 0.095% to 0.15%. Sequenced input: naive CD4+ T cells from blood. This chain connects TRBV11-2 to TRBJ1-3; D is unclear. The source of this sequence is a man aged 30 to 39 with type 1 diabetes. CDR3 coding DNA: TGTGCCAGCACCATCTACGGTCGCACCATATATTTT. The encoded protein is CASTIYGRTIYF.